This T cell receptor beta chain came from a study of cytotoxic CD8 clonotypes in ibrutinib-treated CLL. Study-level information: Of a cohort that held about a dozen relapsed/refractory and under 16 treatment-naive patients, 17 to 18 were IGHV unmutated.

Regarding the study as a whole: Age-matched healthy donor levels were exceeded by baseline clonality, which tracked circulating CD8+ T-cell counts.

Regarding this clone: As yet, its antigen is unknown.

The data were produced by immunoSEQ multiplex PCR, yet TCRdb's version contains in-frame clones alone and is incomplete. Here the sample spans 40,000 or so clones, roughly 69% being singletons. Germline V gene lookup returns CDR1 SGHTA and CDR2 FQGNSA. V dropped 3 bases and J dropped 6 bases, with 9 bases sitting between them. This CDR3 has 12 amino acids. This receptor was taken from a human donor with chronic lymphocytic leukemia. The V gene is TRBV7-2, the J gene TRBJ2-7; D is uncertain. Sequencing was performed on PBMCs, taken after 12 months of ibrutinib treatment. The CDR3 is CASSLGISEQYF. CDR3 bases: TGTGCCAGCAGCTTGGGGATTTCCGAGCAGTACTTC.